At least ten counts were recorded for the clone carrying this TCR beta chain. Its antigen is as yet unknown. In germline, CDR1 is DFQATT, CDR2 SNEGSKA (reference sequence). Trimming stripped 1 base from V and 10 bases from J, with 11 bases between. This CDR3 has 13 residues. This entry comes from a study of regulatory T cells in long-lasting Graves disease. Points from the study as a whole: Repertoires from persistent disease leaned toward TRBV28, TRBJ1-2 and TRBJ2-5.

Time point indicated: newly diagnosed GD, antithyroid drugs for less than 3 months. From RNA extracted from PBMCs, the TCR library was made. The patients were drawn from one endocrinology department in Xi'an, China. Investigators prepared the TCR beta libraries by applying iRepertoire HTBI primers and Arm-PCR of CDR3 regions. TCRdb itself ran the multiplex PCR reads through MiXCR, one entry per CDR3 protein. The repertoire holds approximately 230,000 distinct CDR3 sequences, with 18% as singletons. This receptor was identified in a female donor with Graves disease. The chain uses TRBV20-1 and TRBJ1-6, with D possibly TRBD1 on 5 matching bases. The specimen was peripheral blood mononuclear cells (PBMCs), collected at new diagnosis, from a patient treated with antithyroid drugs. As DNA, the CDR3 is TGCAGTGCTAGAGGGTTTGGGACCTCACCCCTCCACTTT. This encodes CSARGFGTSPLHF.